This T cell receptor beta chain stems from a study of blood T cell repertoires in COVID-19 (dated by TCRdb to the early 2020s). Broadly, across the study: The collaborator samples originated in the United States, Italy and Spain and spanned the acute and convalescent phases of COVID-19. The prospective study material was composed of cDNA or gDNA derived from T cells, B-cell-depleted T cells, or PBMCs. The dataset comprised deeply sampled blood TCRbeta repertoires from subjects exposed to, actively infected with, or recovered from COVID-19. The repertoires were released in a freely available public database meant as a resource for research on the immune response to SARS-CoV-2. The samples were drawn from the first 160 participants of the ongoing ImmuneRACE study and from 1,254 subjects provided by 6 global collaborators. The sample metadata nearly always contained a de-identified subject ID, COVID-19 status, age in years and sex. Where available, HLA class I and class II types were taken from metadata supplied by the sample provider and were not determined by assay-based typing.

The research as a whole found: The quantity of clinical and demographic metadata differed by source and by participant and was supplied without curation.

About this clone: Which antigen it targets is not known. No base qualities exist here, and no much larger clone lies one base off it.

TCRbeta CDR3 regions were amplified from genomic DNA using the immunoSEQ Assay, a bias-controlled multiplex PCR. The authors processed their data as follows. The number of nucleated cells in each sample was estimated by amplification of reference gene primers within the assay. Sequence reads were collapsed and filtered to measure the absolute abundance of every unique TCRbeta CDR3 rearrangement. For each sample, productive Simpson clonality was calculated as the square root of Simpson's diversity index over productive rearrangements. TCRdb's version of the immuneACCESS table is confined to in-frame rearrangements and falls short of the full clone set. An unresolved V gene accounts for under half of the shortfall where checked; the remainder is of unknown origin. Clonal size and the V and J genes are those of that table, whereas D and trimming came from the DNA. This sample comprises 95,000 to 100,000 clones, about 90% of them detected only once. The ten biggest clones cover around 16% of the sample.

Collaborating institutions collected whole blood in K2EDTA tubes following their own protocols. Collaborator samples were shipped for TCRbeta analysis as frozen whole blood, isolated PBMCs, or DNA extracted from either sample type. V sheds 0 bases and J sheds 2 bases, leaving 8 bases between their ends. According to the germline V gene, CDR1 reads MNHNS and CDR2 reads SASEGT. Measured from the cysteine to the phenylalanine, the CDR3 is 15 residues long. Kept here is only the CDR3 DNA, which spans 45 bases and is read in frame from base 1. Sample: peripheral blood. The receptor was derived from a man between 45 and 60 years old with acute or convalescent COVID-19. The chain links TRBV6-1 with TRBJ1-5; TRBD1 might be the D gene, on 6 matching bases. For the CDR3, the sequence is CASSEAPGGNQPQHF. The bases read TGTGCCAGCAGTGAAGCACCAGGGGGCAATCAGCCCCAGCATTTT.